The 29 T cell receptor beta chains listed next were all sequenced from one sample in a study of cytomegalovirus exposure and HLA in healthy donors. In the PCR, 60 Vbeta and 13 Jbeta primers were used. Measured with immunoSEQ multiplex PCR; TCRdb has only the in-frame clones, and not every one. The sample records more than 90,000 clones, 60% to 85% being singletons. Input material: PBMCs. These receptors were collected from a man aged 45-65 years in good health and CMV-seropositive.

Regarding this clone: The CDR3 end shows no conserved phenylalanine or tryptophan, and so a read error is likely. CDR3 nucleotide sequence: TGTGCCTGGAGTCTTCAAGGGGCTAGTGGAAACACCATATATTCT. This gives the protein CAWSLQGASGNTIYS. The chain recombines TRBV30 with TRBJ1-3; TRBD1 might be the D (5 bases). V was pared by 2 bases and J by 3 bases, with 14 bases between. The CDR3 extends over 15 amino acids. Looked up from germline, CDR1 is GTSNPN and CDR2 is SVGIG (reference sequence).

The CDR3 DNA reads TGTGCCAGTACCCCGGGAGGACAGCCCTACGAGCAGTACTTC. This encodes CASTPGGQPYEQYF. V usage is TRBV19 and J usage is TRBJ2-7; D is possibly TRBD2 (7 bases). CDR1 and CDR2 (germline): LNHDA, SQIVND (reference sequence). V was clipped by 7 bases and J by 2 bases, with 15 bases between them. The CDR3 spans 14 residues.

J is TRBJ1-2 and V is TRBV15; 7 bases are a match to TRBD1. The length of the CDR3 is 14 residues. Trimming took 0 bases from V and 7 from J; bases not matched to a gene: 5. Germline CDR1 reads LNHNV; CDR2 reads YYDKDF (reference sequence). The CDR3 region has the DNA TGTGCCACCAGCAGAGATGGACAGGAAGGTGGCTACACCTTC. This codes for CATSRDGQEGGYTF.

This clone appeared a few times. The V gene is TRBV19, the J gene TRBJ2-2; 7 bases fit TRBD1. The ends lost 7 bases at V and 7 bases at J; junction bases unmatched: 9. This CDR3 is built from 14 residues. Germline-derived CDR1 and CDR2 are LNHDA and SQIVND (reference sequence). For the CDR3, the DNA is TGTGCCAGTATCGGGACAGTCCAGCACGGGGAGCTGTTTTTT. Its translation: CASIGTVQHGELFF.

In this sample, this clone turned up once. This chain links TRBV7-9 with TRBJ1-1; 8 bases fit TRBD1. CDR3 length: 14 residues. In germline, CDR1 is SEHNR, CDR2 FQNEAQ (reference sequence). With V trimmed by 5 bases and J by 6 bases, 8 bases remained unmatched. The CDR3 spells CASSARQGWAEAFF. For the CDR3, the DNA is TGTGCCAGCAGCGCCCGACAGGGGTGGGCTGAAGCTTTCTTT. Together with reference TRBV7-9 and TRBJ1-1, the CDR3 gives the full variable domain: DTGVSQNPRHKITKRGQNVTFRCDPISEHNRLYWYRQTLGQGPEFLTYFQNEAQLEKSRLLSDRFSAERPKGSFSTLEIQRTEQGDSAMYLCASSARQGWAEAFFGQGTRLTVV.

The V and J genes are TRBV2 and TRBJ2-1; D gene uncertain. The length of the CDR3 is 14 residues. V lost 4 bases and J lost 2, with 9 bases in between. Looked up from germline, CDR1 is SNHLY and CDR2 is FYNNEI. In nucleotides, the CDR3 is TGTGCCAGCAGTGGACGGAGAACCTACAATGAGCAGTTCTTC. Its protein product is CASSGRRTYNEQFF.

The chain links TRBV2 to TRBJ2-3; TRBD2 agrees at 8 bases. Germline V lookup: CDR1 SNHLY, CDR2 FYNNEI. J lost 2 bases, V lost 10 bases, and 5 bases had no gene match. CDR3 length: 13 amino acids. The CDR3 DNA follows: TGTGCCACCCGCGGGGGGTACACAGATACGCAGTATTTT. It encodes CATRGGYTDTQYF.

The V and J genes are TRBV30 and TRBJ2-7, with 13 bases fitting TRBD2. With V trimmed by 2 bases and J by 6 bases, 4 bases remained unmatched. Germline loops: CDR1 GTSNPN, CDR2 SVGIG (reference sequence). The CDR3 extends over 14 amino acids. This chain's CDR3 is CAWSRGLAGIEQYF. The CDR3 region has the DNA TGTGCCTGGAGTAGGGGACTAGCGGGAATCGAGCAGTACTTC.

The rearrangement joins TRBV5-4 to TRBJ1-6; TRBD1 matches at 8 bases. V lost 0 bases, J lost 5 bases, and 7 bases stayed unmatched. The CDR3 sequence is 17 residues long. From germline, CDR1 is SGHNT and CDR2 YYREEE (reference sequence). The DNA of the CDR3 is TGTGCCAGCAGCTTGGGACAGGGGCTTTATAATAATTCACCCCTCCACTTT. It codes for CASSLGQGLYNNSPLHF.

The V and J genes are TRBV5-6 and TRBJ1-5; 8 bases line up with TRBD1. Per the germline V gene, CDR1 is SGHDT and CDR2 is YYEEEE. The CDR3 is made up of 15 amino acids. V was pared by 0 bases and J by 2 bases, with 1 base of the junction left unmatched. DNA for the CDR3: TGTGCCAGCAGCTTGGAGGACAGGGGCAATCAGCCCCAGCATTTT. Encoded protein: CASSLEDRGNQPQHF.

This clone was recorded only once. The chain recombines TRBV2 with TRBJ1-6; 10 nucleotides agree with TRBD1. The CDR3 runs 18 residues. Germline CDR1 reads SNHLY; CDR2 reads FYNNEI. Trimming removed 5 bases from V and 8 bases from J; junction bases left unmatched: 15. The CDR3 DNA reads TGTGCCAGCAGTCCCTATCCGGGACAGGGGTCCGTTTATTCACCCCTCCACTTT. Its protein is CASSPYPGQGSVYSPLHF.

This chain joins TRBV5-1 and TRBJ2-1, with D tentatively TRBD2 (5 bases). Trimming stripped 3 bases from V and 0 bases from J, with 16 bases between. The CDR3 spans 17 residues. Germline CDR1 reads SGHRS; CDR2 reads YFSETQ. The CDR3 region has the DNA TGCGCCAGCAGCTCGGGGTGGGTTCGGACCTCCTACAATGAGCAGTTCTTC. It encodes CASSSGWVRTSYNEQFF.

DNA for the CDR3: TGTGCCAGCAGCGTAGACCTAGCGGGAAACAATGAGCAGTTCTTC. Translation: CASSVDLAGNNEQFF. The chain carries TRBV9 and TRBJ2-1; 9 bases map to TRBD2. Germline CDR1 is SGDLS and CDR2 is YYNGEE. The CDR3 sequence is 15 residues long. J gave up 5 bases and V 0 bases, and 3 bases lay outside the gene matches.

The rearrangement joins TRBV5-4 to TRBJ2-1; D might be TRBD2 (6 bases). In germline, CDR1 is SGHNT, CDR2 YYREEE (reference sequence). V gave up 5 bases and J gave up 9 bases, with 18 bases separating them. The CDR3 sequence is 14 residues long. CDR3 DNA: TGTGCCAGCAGTACCCAATGGCGGCGGGGTGAGCAGTTCTTC. Residues: CASSTQWRRGEQFF.

This chain connects TRBV7-9 to TRBJ1-3; D remains unclear. The V end was cut by 0 bases, the J end by 4 bases, with 4 bases between. Germline CDR1 and CDR2: SEHNR and FQNEAQ (reference sequence). The CDR3 loop spans 13 amino acids. The DNA of the CDR3 is TGTGCCAGCAGCTTAGCCGGGGGAAACACCATATATTTT. As protein: CASSLAGGNTIYF.

The J gene is TRBJ1-6, the V gene TRBV6-1, with 8 bases that match TRBD1. Per germline, CDR1 MNHNS and CDR2 SASEGT. The V gene end was trimmed by 6 bases and the J gene end by 7 bases; junction bases not matched to a gene: 5. The CDR3 length is 14 residues. Here the CDR3 reads CASRWDRLNSPLHF. CDR3 coding DNA: TGTGCCAGCAGGTGGGACAGGTTGAATTCACCCCTCCACTTT.

This sequence joins TRBV7-9 and TRBJ1-2; D may be TRBD1 (6 bases). V lost 6 bases, J lost 3 bases, and 8 bases lay in between. From germline, CDR1 is SEHNR and CDR2 FQNEAQ (reference sequence). The CDR3 is 12 residues long. Written as DNA, the CDR3 is TGTGCCAGCAGTGCAGGGGACTATGGCTACACCTTC. It translates to CASSAGDYGYTF.

The V and J genes are TRBV28 and TRBJ1-1; TRBD1 agrees at 7 bases. The J segment lost 7 bases and the V segment lost 4 bases, leaving 9 bases of the junction unmatched. Germline values: CDR1 MDHEN, CDR2 SYDVKM. The CDR3 loop spans 14 amino acids. The CDR3 DNA reads TGTGCCAGCAGTTCACCGACAGGGAGAGTTGAAGCTTTCTTT. Translated, it gives CASSSPTGRVEAFF. The full variable domain, in which reference TRBV28 and TRBJ1-1 provide the parts outside the CDR3, is DVKVTQSSRYLVKRTGEKVFLECVQDMDHENMFWYRQDPGLGLRLIYFSYDVKMKEKGDIPEGYSVSREKKERFSLILESASTNQTSMYLCASSSPTGRVEAFFGQGTRLTVV.

This clone was counted once. The chain combines TRBV4-1 with TRBJ1-5; D perhaps matches TRBD1 (6 bases). V lost 1 base, J lost 9 bases, and 19 bases lay in between. The CDR3 length is 16 residues. CDR1 and CDR2 from the germline V gene are MGHRA and YSYEKL. The CDR3: CASSQGPGTPGGPQHF. The CDR3 DNA follows: TGCGCCAGCAGCCAAGGCCCCGGGACACCAGGTGGGCCCCAGCATTTT.

This clone came up a few times. The CDR3 is CASSLGGSGSSPLHF. CDR3 in DNA: TGCGCCAGCAGCTTAGGAGGGAGTGGAAGCTCACCCCTCCACTTT. The rearrangement joins TRBV5-1 to TRBJ1-6, with D unresolved. This CDR3 contains 15 residues. The germline V gene encodes CDR1 SGHRS and CDR2 YFSETQ. Between the trimmed V and J ends, which lost 2 bases and 10 bases, there was a span of 16 bases.

This clone was picked up a small number of times. The chain links TRBV5-1 to TRBJ1-1; 10 bases are shared with TRBD1. V lost 4 bases, J lost 7 bases, and 7 bases stayed unmatched. In germline, CDR1 is SGHRS, CDR2 YFSETQ. This CDR3 region has 14 residues. The chain's CDR3 is CASSAQTGGLEAFF. The CDR3 DNA reads TGCGCCAGCAGCGCTCAGACAGGGGGCCTTGAAGCTTTCTTT.

The rearrangement links TRBV6-5 to TRBJ1-1; 7 bases match TRBD1. The CDR3 has 15 amino acids. V trimming: 2 bases; J trimming: 0 bases; junction bases outside the gene matches: 3. Germline loops: CDR1 MNHEY, CDR2 SVGAGI. The CDR3 spells CASSYGDRVNTEAFF. The DNA of the CDR3 is TGTGCCAGCAGTTACGGCGACAGGGTGAACACTGAAGCTTTCTTT.

The chain couples TRBV11-1 to TRBJ2-7, with D possibly TRBD1 on 6 matching bases. The germline CDR1 and CDR2 sequences are SGHAT and FQDESV (reference sequence). This CDR3 comprises 15 residues. Trimming removed 5 bases from V and 1 base from J, with 15 bases in between. CDR3 in DNA: TGTGCCAGCAGCCTACGGGACATGGGATCCTACGAGCAGTACTTC. It is translated as CASSLRDMGSYEQYF.

V is TRBV19 and J is TRBJ2-3, with 7 nucleotides matching TRBD2. The germline V gene encodes CDR1 LNHDA and CDR2 SQIVND (reference sequence). V gave up 8 bases and J gave up 2 bases; unmatched junction bases: 7. The CDR3 consists of 14 residues. In DNA form, the CDR3 reads TGTGCCAGTGAACCGCGGGGGAACACAGATACGCAGTATTTT. Its protein product is CASEPRGNTDTQYF.

The chain links TRBV6-6 to TRBJ2-3; 7 bases line up with TRBD2. Germline CDR1 and CDR2: MNHNY and SVGAGI (reference sequence). This CDR3 spans 16 amino acids. J was trimmed by 6 bases and V by 0 bases; bases with no gene match: 9. The CDR3 DNA reads as TGTGCCAGCAGTTACTCGAAAGTGCGGGAGAGGGATACGCAGTATTTT. This codes for CASSYSKVRERDTQYF.

J is TRBJ1-2 and V is TRBV14; perhaps TRBD1 as D (5 bases). The CDR3 loop spans 12 amino acids. V was cut by 3 bases and J by 11 bases, with 13 bases left in between. Germline CDR1 SGHDN, CDR2 FVKESK. CDR3 protein: CASSHTGPGYTF. The DNA for the CDR3 is TGTGCCAGCAGCCATACAGGACCCGGTTACACCTTC.

The V gene is TRBV2, the J gene TRBJ1-2; D is unclear. Trimming stripped 7 bases from V and 0 bases from J, with 15 bases between. This CDR3 region has 15 residues. Germline CDR1 is SNHLY and CDR2 is FYNNEI. Here the CDR3 reads CASTESAGPNYGYTF. The DNA of the CDR3 is TGTGCCAGCACCGAAAGTGCAGGTCCTAACTATGGCTACACCTTC.

The CDR3 DNA reads TGTGCCAGCAGGCCCAGGGGCCACCCCCCGGATGGCTACACCTTC. This sequence encodes CASRPRGHPPDGYTF. V is TRBV27 and J is TRBJ1-2; a possible D gene is TRBD1 (6 bases). The germline CDR1 and CDR2 sequences are MNHEY and SMNVEV (reference sequence). Between the trimmed V and J ends, which lost 6 bases and 6 bases, there was a span of 20 bases. The CDR3 is made up of 15 amino acids.

This clone has just one count. J is TRBJ2-5 and V is TRBV6-5; TRBD1 aligns across 8 bases. This CDR3 region has 15 residues. J gave up 5 bases and V 2 bases, and 7 bases lay outside the gene matches. From germline, CDR1 is MNHEY and CDR2 SVGAGI. The CDR3 is CASSYGQGARETQYF. CDR3 coding DNA: TGTGCCAGCAGTTACGGCCAGGGGGCGCGGGAGACCCAGTACTTC.